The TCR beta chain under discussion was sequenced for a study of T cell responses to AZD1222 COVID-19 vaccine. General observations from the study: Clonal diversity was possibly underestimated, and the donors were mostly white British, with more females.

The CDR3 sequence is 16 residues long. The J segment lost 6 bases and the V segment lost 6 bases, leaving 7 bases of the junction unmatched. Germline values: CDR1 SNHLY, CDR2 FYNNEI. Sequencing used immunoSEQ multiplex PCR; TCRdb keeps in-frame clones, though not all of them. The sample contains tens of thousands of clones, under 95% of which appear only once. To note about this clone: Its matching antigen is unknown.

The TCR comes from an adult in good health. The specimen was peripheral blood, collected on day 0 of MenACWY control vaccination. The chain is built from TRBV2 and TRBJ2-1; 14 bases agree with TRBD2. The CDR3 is CASRRLAGGTGNEQFF. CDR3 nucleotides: TGTGCCAGCAGGAGACTAGCGGGGGGGACCGGCAATGAGCAGTTCTTC. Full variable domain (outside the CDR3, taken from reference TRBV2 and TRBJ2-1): EPEVTQTPSHQVTQMGQEVILRCVPISNHLYFYWYRQILGQKVEFLVSFYNNEISEKSEIFDDQFSVERPDGSNFTLKIRSTKLEDSAMYFCASRRLAGGTGNEQFFGPGTRLTVL.